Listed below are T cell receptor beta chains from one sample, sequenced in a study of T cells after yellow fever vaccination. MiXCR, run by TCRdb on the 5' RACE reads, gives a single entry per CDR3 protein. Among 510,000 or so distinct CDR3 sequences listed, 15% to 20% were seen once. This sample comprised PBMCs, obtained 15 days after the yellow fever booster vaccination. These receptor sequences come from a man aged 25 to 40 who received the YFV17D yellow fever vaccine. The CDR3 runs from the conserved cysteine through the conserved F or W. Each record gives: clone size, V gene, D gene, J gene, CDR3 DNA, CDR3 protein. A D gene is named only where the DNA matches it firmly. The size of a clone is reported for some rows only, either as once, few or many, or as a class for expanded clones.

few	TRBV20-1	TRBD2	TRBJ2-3	TGCAGTGCTCTCCCTAGCGGGAGAGGAGATACGCAGTATTTT	CSALPSGRGDTQYF
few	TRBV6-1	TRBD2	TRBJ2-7	TGTGCCAGCAATCCGGCGGGGGGGGGTTTGCTATTCTTC	CASNPAGGGLLFF
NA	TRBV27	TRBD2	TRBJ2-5	TGTGCCAGCAGTCCTTCGTCGGGGGGGACCCAGTACTTC	CASSPSSGGTQYF
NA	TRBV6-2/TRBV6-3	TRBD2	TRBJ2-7	TGTGCCAGCAGTTACTCGTTGGGCCTAGCGGAGTCCTACGAGCAGTACTTC	CASSYSLGLAESYEQYF
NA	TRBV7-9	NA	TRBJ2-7	TGTGCCAGCAGCCCAGGGTCCGGGGTAGGTCGGGAGCAGTACTTC	CASSPGSGVGREQYF
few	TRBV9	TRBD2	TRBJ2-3	TGTGCCAGCAGCGTAGTGTGGGGGGGTTCAGAGGATACGCAGTATTTT	CASSVVWGGSEDTQYF
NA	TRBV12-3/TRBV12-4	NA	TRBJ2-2	TGTGCCAGCAGAGGTACCGGACAGCCATACACCGGGGAGCTGTTTTTT	CASRGTGQPYTGELFF
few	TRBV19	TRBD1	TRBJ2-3	TGTGCCAGTAGTTCCCATGGACAGGGACTCGCAGATACGCAGTATTTT	CASSSHGQGLADTQYF
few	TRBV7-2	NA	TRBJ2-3	TGTGCCAGCAGCTTAGGGGTGGCGGGTGATACGCAGTATTTT	CASSLGVAGDTQYF
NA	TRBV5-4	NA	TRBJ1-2	TGTGCCAGCAGCTTGGTCTTCGGCAGCGACTATGGCTACACCTTC	CASSLVFGSDYGYTF
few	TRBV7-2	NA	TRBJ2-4	TGTGCCAGCAGCTTAGTCCCTGGGGAAGGGAACATTCAGTACTTC	CASSLVPGEGNIQYF
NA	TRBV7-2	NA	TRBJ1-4	TGTGCCAGCACTGGGGCCAATGAAAAACTGTTTTTT	CASTGANEKLFF
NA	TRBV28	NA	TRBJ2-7	TGTGCCAGCACGGGACCCCCCCCCTACGAGCAGTACTTC	CASTGPPPYEQYF
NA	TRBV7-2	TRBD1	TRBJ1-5	TGTGCCAGCAGCCCCGACAGGGGACAAAATCAGCCCCAGCATTTT	CASSPDRGQNQPQHF
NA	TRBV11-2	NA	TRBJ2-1	TGTGCCAGCAGCCTTGCCCTGTTCGGGAGTTCCTACAATGAGCAGTTCTTC	CASSLALFGSSYNEQFF
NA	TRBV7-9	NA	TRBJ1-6	TGTGCCAGCAGACTTACTAATTCACCCCTCCACTTT	CASRLTNSPLHF
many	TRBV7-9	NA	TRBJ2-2	TGTGCCAGCAGACCTCCTCTGCGTGTGGGCGGGGAGCTGTTTTTT	CASRPPLRVGGELFF
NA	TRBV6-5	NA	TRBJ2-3	TGTGCCAGCAGTTACCGTAGGGGATCGTGGGCAGATACGCAGTATTTT	CASSYRRGSWADTQYF
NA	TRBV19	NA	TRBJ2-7	TGTGCCAGTAGCCGCCTTTGGAGCCGGGAGCAGTACTTC	CASSRLWSREQYF
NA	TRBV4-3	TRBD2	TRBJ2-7	TGCGCCAGCAGCCAAGATCGTAGCGGGAGGGCCCCCTACGAGCAGTACTTC	CASSQDRSGRAPYEQYF
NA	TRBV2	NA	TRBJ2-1	TGTGCCAGCAGTGAAGAGGGTGAGCAGTTCTTC	CASSEEGEQFF
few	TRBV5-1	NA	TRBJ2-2	TGCGCCAGCGGACTTAGGGCCGGGGAGCTGTTTTTT	CASGLRAGELFF
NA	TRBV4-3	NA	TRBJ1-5	TGCGCCAGCAGTCCAGAAGGGTCTAGCAATCAGCCCCAGCATTTT	CASSPEGSSNQPQHF
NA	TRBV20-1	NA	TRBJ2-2	TGCAGTGCTAGTAGGGCACGGGGCGACACCGGGGAGCTGTTTTTT	CSASRARGDTGELFF
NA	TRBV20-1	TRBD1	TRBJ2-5	TGCAGTGCTAGACCGGGACAGGGGGCCCGTGGGACCCAGTACTTC	CSARPGQGARGTQYF
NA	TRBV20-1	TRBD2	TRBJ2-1	TGCAGTGCCAATTCCGGGACTAGCGGTCGCTCCTACAATGAGCAGTTCTTC	CSANSGTSGRSYNEQFF
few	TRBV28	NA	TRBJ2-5	TGTGCCAGCAGTTTATTTAGGATTGGGGGGACCCAGTACTTC	CASSLFRIGGTQYF
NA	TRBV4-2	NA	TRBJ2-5	TGTGCCAGCAGCCACCCCGTGGGGGGAGACCGCCGAGAGACCCAGTACTTC	CASSHPVGGDRRETQYF
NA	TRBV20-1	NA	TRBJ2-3	TGCAGTGCTAGAGATTGGCGCACAGATACGCAGTATTTT	CSARDWRTDTQYF
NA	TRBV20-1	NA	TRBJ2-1	TGCAGTGCTAGACCCCGGGACCACTACAATGAGCAGTTCTTC	CSARPRDHYNEQFF
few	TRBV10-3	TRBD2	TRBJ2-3	TGTGCCATCAGTGAGTCACTAGCGGGAGTCGGAGATACGCAGTATTTT	CAISESLAGVGDTQYF
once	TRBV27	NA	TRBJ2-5	TGTGCCAGCACTCCCTTAGGGGGCCAAGAGACCCAGTACTTC	CASTPLGGQETQYF
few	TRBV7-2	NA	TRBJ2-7	TGTGCCAGCAGCTTACCAGGCTACTACGAGCAGTACTTC	CASSLPGYYEQYF
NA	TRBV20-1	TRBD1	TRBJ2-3	TGCAGTGCTAGTAACTTCCGGCGGGATGGACAGGGGACAAACCCCCCCACAGATACGCAGTATTTT	CSASNFRRDGQGTNPPTDTQYF
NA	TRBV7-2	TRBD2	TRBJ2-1	TGTGCCAGCAGTCAACTAGCGGGATACTACAATGAGCAGTTCTTC	CASSQLAGYYNEQFF
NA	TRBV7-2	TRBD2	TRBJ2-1	TGTGCCAGCAGCTTAGTAACTAGCGGGAGTAATGAGCAGTTCTTC	CASSLVTSGSNEQFF
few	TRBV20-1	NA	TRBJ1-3	TGCAGTGCTAGAGATCAAAGGGCTTCTGGAAACACCATATATTTT	CSARDQRASGNTIYF
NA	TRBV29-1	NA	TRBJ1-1	TGCAGCGTTTATCAACGGAACACTGAAGCTTTCTTT	CSVYQRNTEAFF
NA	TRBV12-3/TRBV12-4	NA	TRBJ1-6	TGTGCCAGCAGTTTATGGGCAGGGGATTCACCCCTCCACTTT	CASSLWAGDSPLHF
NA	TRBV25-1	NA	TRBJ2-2	TGTGCCAGCAGTGGTTTGACCTGGGGGAACGCCGGGGAGCTGTTTTTT	CASSGLTWGNAGELFF
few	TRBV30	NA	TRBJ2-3	TGTGCCTGGAGTGTACACGGGGGGCTGACAGATACGCAGTATTTT	CAWSVHGGLTDTQYF
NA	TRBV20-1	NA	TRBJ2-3	TGCAGTGCTGGCCGGGACATGGAGTTGAATACGCAGTATTTT	CSAGRDMELNTQYF